This T cell receptor (beta chain) emerged from a study of cytomegalovirus exposure and HLA in healthy donors. Turning to the study itself: The same platform used for the roughly 650 first-cohort repertoires was also used for the 90 to 150 validation repertoires, as a later analysis reported.

Study-wide results and caveats: The study listed under 200 cytomegalovirus-associated TCR beta chains.

Libraries were prepared by immunoSEQ multiplex PCR; TCRdb keeps only in-frame clonotypes and omits some of them. The table lists 150,000 to 200,000 clones, more than 75% of them singletons. The CDR3 is 13 amino acids. Looked up from germline, CDR1 is MNHEY and CDR2 is SVGAGI. Trimming stripped 2 bases from V and 8 bases from J, with 12 bases between. The donors were members of the validation cohort comprising about 130 subjects, separate from the roughly 700-subject first cohort. Concerning this clone: Its specificity is not known.

The rearrangement links TRBV6-5 to TRBJ1-2, with D tentatively TRBD1 (5 bases). Sequencing used PBMCs. This sequence was found in a woman aged 18-29 years in good health and CMV-seronegative. CDR3: CASSYGGDQGYTF. The CDR3 coding sequence is TGTGCCAGCAGTTACGGAGGGGATCAGGGCTACACCTTC.